The clone carrying this TCR beta chain was recorded a few times. Its antigen is as yet unknown. The data stem from a study of type 1 regulatory T cells. On the study more broadly: An in vitro protocol generated T-allo10, a Tr1-enriched, alloantigen-specific CD4 T cell product.

The graft donor-derived T-allo10 cells reportedly recognize host alloantigens, are anergic, and suppress alloantigen-specifically. In TCRdb, the reads were re-called with MiXCR into one record per CDR3 protein. Of about 74,000 distinct CDR3 sequences detected, nearly 65% appear once; the ten largest clones hold 6.5% to 8.5%. Between the trimmed V and J ends, which lost 1 base and 0 bases, there was a span of 4 bases. CDR1 SGHTA and CDR2 FQGNSA come from the germline V gene. The CDR3 consists of 13 residues. The chain couples TRBV7-2 to TRBJ2-7; no clear D gene. The sequence derives from a human donor in good health. Specimen: cultured T cells, either the whole culture or a sorted T cell fraction (not recorded which). Subset of the sample: Tr1-enriched cell product generated in vitro against host alloantigens. CDR3 bases: TGTGCCAGCAGCTTAGTGGTCTCCTACGAGCAGTACTTC. It is translated as CASSLVVSYEQYF.